These 19 T cell receptor beta chains were sequenced from one sample in a study of blood T cell repertoires in COVID-19. Measured with immunoSEQ multiplex PCR; TCRdb has only the in-frame clones, and not every one. The repertoire consists of about 330,000 clones, with about 90% occurring once and the leading ten covering around 6.6%. The specimen was peripheral blood. These TCRs come from a young man who had recovered from COVID-19.

The chain has TRBV7-2 and TRBJ2-1, with 8 positions matching TRBD2. Germline V CDR1 and CDR2: SGHTA, FQGNSA. The CDR3 is 15 amino acids. After removal of 2 bases from V and 8 bases from J, the junction contained 8 bases not matched to a gene. The CDR3, as DNA: TGTGCCAGCAGCTTATGGGGTTGGCGGGAGGATGAGCAGTTCTTC. Translation gives CASSLWGWREDEQFF. Full variable domain (missing parts from reference TRBV7-2 and TRBJ2-1): GAGVSQSPSNKVTEKGKDVELRCDPISGHTALYWYRQSLGQGLEFLIYFQGNSAPDKSGLPSDRFSAERTGGSVSTLTIQRTQQEDSAVYLCASSLWGWREDEQFFGPGTRLTVL.

The genes are TRBV20-1 and TRBJ2-1; D gene uncertain. CDR1 is DFQATT and CDR2 is SNEGSKA in the germline V gene (reference sequence). The CDR3 is 15 amino acids. The ends were cut back, 3 bases at V and 0 bases at J, with 12 bases in the middle. The CDR3 here is CSASVVHLSYNEQFF. CDR3 nucleotide sequence: TGCAGTGCTAGTGTGGTACACCTCTCCTACAATGAGCAGTTCTTC.

This clone was detected only a few times. The CDR3 loop is CASSPAGGGQPQHF. CDR3 bases: TGTGCCAGCAGCCCCGCAGGGGGCGGTCAGCCCCAGCATTTT. This chain joins TRBV5-6 and TRBJ1-5; TRBD1 matches at 8 bases. Germline trimming cut 4 bases from V and 6 bases from J; bases unmatched to any gene: 6. Per germline, CDR1 SGHDT and CDR2 YYEEEE. The CDR3 is 14 residues long.

This clone was observed a single time. CDR3 protein: CASSNDGGGETQYF. The CDR3 region has the DNA TGTGCCAGCAGCAATGATGGAGGCGGGGAGACCCAGTACTTC. The chain recombines TRBV2 with TRBJ2-5; TRBD2 might be the D (5 bases). Germline V gene sequence: CDR1 SNHLY, CDR2 FYNNEI. This CDR3 contains 14 residues. Between the trimmed V and J ends, which lost 6 bases and 5 bases, there was a span of 16 bases.

V is TRBV18 and J is TRBJ2-7, with a possible D match to TRBD1 (5 bases). The CDR3 is 12 amino acids. Trimming shortened V by 5 bases and J by 3 bases, and 8 bases separated the two germline ends. Per the germline V gene, CDR1 is KGHSH and CDR2 is LQKENI. CDR3 DNA sequence: TGTGCCAGCTCAACAGGAGTCTACGAGCAGTACTTC. Protein: CASSTGVYEQYF.

The chain is built from TRBV6-5 and TRBJ2-7, with 9 bases lining up with TRBD1. This CDR3 region has 14 residues. Unmatched junction bases numbered 9, after V lost 7 bases and J lost 5 bases. Germline values: CDR1 MNHEY, CDR2 SVGAGI. Written as DNA, the CDR3 is TGTGCCAGCACCTCCGGACAGGGGAGGGACGAGCAGTACTTC. Residues: CASTSGQGRDEQYF.

Only a few counts were recorded for this clone. The chain joins TRBV5-1 to TRBJ1-2; the D gene is possibly TRBD1 (5 bases). Germline CDR1 and CDR2: SGHRS and YFSETQ. Trimming removed 4 bases from V and 3 bases from J, with 16 bases in between. The length of the CDR3 is 15 residues. CDR3 protein: CASSPGLSRDYGYTF. The DNA of the CDR3 is TGCGCCAGCAGCCCGGGACTCTCAAGGGACTATGGCTACACCTTC.

The chain carries TRBV7-6 and TRBJ2-5; 8 bases fit TRBD2. Trimming at V came to 1 base and at J to 1 base, leaving 2 bases not matched to a gene. Germline V gene sequence: CDR1 SGHVS, CDR2 FNYEAQ. This CDR3 contains 15 residues. The CDR3 bases are TGTGCCAGCAGCTTAGGGACTAGCACCCAAGAGACCCAGTACTTC. This translates into CASSLGTSTQETQYF.

This clone was observed a single time. This sequence joins TRBV28 and TRBJ2-1; 10 bases map to TRBD2. CDR1 and CDR2 (germline): MDHEN, SYDVKM. This CDR3 is 17 amino acids long. With V trimmed by 2 bases and J by 4 bases, 8 bases remained unmatched. The CDR3 DNA follows: TGTGCCAGCAGTTTACCCCCCTCTAGCGGGGGTTACAATGAGCAGTTCTTC. Its translation is CASSLPPSSGGYNEQFF.

About this clone: Other DNA variants within this sample encode the same CDR3. This chain joins TRBV29-1 and TRBJ2-7; 10 bases align to TRBD1. The CDR3 consists of 13 residues. The V and J ends lost 6 bases and 3 bases, in that order; junction bases with no gene match: 5. The V gene's germline CDR1 is SQVTM and CDR2 ANQGSEA. The CDR3 DNA is TGCAGCGTCGCCGGGACAGGGGTCTACGAGCAGTACTTC. Translating gives CSVAGTGVYEQYF.

The chain joins TRBV5-8 to TRBJ2-7, with 7 positions matching TRBD1. The CDR3 is 14 residues long. Trimming removed 3 bases from V and 3 bases from J; junction bases left unmatched: 6. Germline V CDR1 and CDR2: SGHTS, YDEGEE. The CDR3 DNA is TGTGCCAGCAGCTCCGGGACAGAGAGCTACGAGCAGTACTTC. Its protein is CASSSGTESYEQYF. The complete variable domain, with remaining parts taken from reference TRBV5-8 and TRBJ2-7, reads EAGVTQSPTHLIKTRGQQATLRCSPISGHTSVYWYQQALGLGLQFLLWYDEGEERNRGNFPPRFSGRQFPNYSSELNVNALELEDSALYLCASSSGTESYEQYFGPGTRLTVT.

J is TRBJ1-4 and V is TRBV19; 8 nucleotides match TRBD1. V was clipped by 3 bases and J by 9 bases; unmatched bases: 6. This CDR3 has 14 amino acids. From germline, CDR1 is LNHDA and CDR2 SQIVND (reference sequence). The CDR3 DNA reads as TGTGCCAGTAGTATCGGACAGGGACCGAAAAAACTGTTTTTT. Translating it yields CASSIGQGPKKLFF.

The chain's CDR3 is CASSQDGGRAGTGELFF. CDR3 bases: TGTGCCAGCAGCCAAGATGGGGGGAGGGCCGGGACCGGGGAGCTGTTTTTT. This chain uses TRBV4-2 with TRBJ2-2; 7 nucleotides line up with TRBD2. The CDR3 extends over 17 amino acids. J gave up 5 bases and V 0 bases, and 9 bases lay outside the gene matches. Germline lookup yields CDR1 LGHNA and CDR2 YNFKEQ.

The CDR3 loop reads CASSVLRSTDTQYF. In DNA, the CDR3 is TGTGCCAGCAGCGTCCTACGGAGCACAGATACGCAGTATTTT. The chain joins TRBV7-2 to TRBJ2-3; D ambiguous. From germline, CDR1 is SGHTA and CDR2 FQGNSA. The CDR3 runs 14 residues. With 5 bases removed from V and 0 bases from J, the gap between germline ends came to 9 bases. The complete variable domain, with remaining parts taken from reference TRBV7-2 and TRBJ2-3, reads GAGVSQSPSNKVTEKGKDVELRCDPISGHTALYWYRQSLGQGLEFLIYFQGNSAPDKSGLPSDRFSAERTGGSVSTLTIQRTQQEDSAVYLCASSVLRSTDTQYFGPGTRLTVL.

This chain connects TRBV18 to TRBJ1-1; D is undetermined. Trimming removed 1 base from V and 1 base from J, with 4 bases in between. The CDR3 contains 13 residues. Germline assignment: CDR1 KGHSH and CDR2 LQKENI. In nucleotides, the CDR3 is TGTGCCAGCTCACCACGGGCGAACACTGAAGCTTTCTTT. Protein product: CASSPRANTEAFF.

This clone was recorded a few times. This chain links TRBV25-1 with TRBJ2-2; 9 positions agree with TRBD2. The J segment lost 5 bases and the V segment lost 0 bases, leaving 4 bases of the junction unmatched. The CDR3 is 16 amino acids. The germline gives CDR1 MGHDK, CDR2 SYGVNS. DNA of the CDR3: TGTGCCAGCAGTGAATATCCCCTAGCGGGAACCGGGGAGCTGTTTTTT. Translated, it gives CASSEYPLAGTGELFF.

J is TRBJ2-5 and V is TRBV5-4, with 7 nucleotides matching TRBD1. CDR1 is SGHNT, CDR2 YYREEE, per germline (reference sequence). The CDR3 contains 15 residues. Unmatched junction bases numbered 7, after V lost 4 bases and J lost 1 base. CDR3: CASSHRQGPQETQYF. The CDR3 nucleotides read TGTGCCAGCAGCCACCGACAGGGCCCCCAAGAGACCCAGTACTTC.

The CDR3 sequence: CASSARQGGFDGYTF. The CDR3 nucleotides read TGTGCCAGCAGTGCGCGACAGGGAGGTTTCGATGGCTACACCTTC. The rearrangement links TRBV25-1 to TRBJ1-2; 7 bases align to TRBD1. The CDR3 consists of 15 residues. V lost 4 bases, J lost 6 bases, and 11 bases stayed unmatched. CDR1 is MGHDK and CDR2 is SYGVNS in the germline V gene.

The chain carries TRBV2 and TRBJ2-5; TRBD1 matches 9 bases. The CDR3 is made up of 15 amino acids. CDR1 SNHLY and CDR2 FYNNEI come from the germline V gene. V trimming: 6 bases; J trimming: 4 bases; junction bases outside the gene matches: 9. This CDR3 reads CASSRTGGFGETQYF. For the CDR3, the DNA is TGTGCCAGCAGCCGAACAGGGGGCTTTGGAGAGACCCAGTACTTC.